This TCR beta chain stems from a study of blood T cell repertoires in COVID-19. Study information: Samples taken during acute and convalescent COVID-19 were collected in the United States, Italy and Spain.

Study processing details: How many nucleated cells were present was estimated from reference gene primer amplification. Clones were sequenced by immunoSEQ multiplex PCR, and TCRdb holds only the in-frame ones, with some missing. That table furnishes V, J and clone size, whereas the DNA furnished D and trimming. Of 65,000 to 85,000 clones in the sample, 88% were seen once. The CDR3 spans 16 residues. Germline loops: CDR1 MDHEN, CDR2 SYDVKM. The V gene lost 3 bases and the J gene lost 3 bases, with 17 bases spanning the gap. The origin of this receptor is a human donor in a cohort sampled during active COVID-19. The chain joins TRBV28 to TRBJ1-1; possible D gene TRBD1, 5 bases. The material sequenced was peripheral blood. The CDR3 coding sequence is TGTGCCAGCAGTTTGGTCCAGGGATTTGGGTACACTGAAGCTTTCTTT. It codes for CASSLVQGFGYTEAFF.